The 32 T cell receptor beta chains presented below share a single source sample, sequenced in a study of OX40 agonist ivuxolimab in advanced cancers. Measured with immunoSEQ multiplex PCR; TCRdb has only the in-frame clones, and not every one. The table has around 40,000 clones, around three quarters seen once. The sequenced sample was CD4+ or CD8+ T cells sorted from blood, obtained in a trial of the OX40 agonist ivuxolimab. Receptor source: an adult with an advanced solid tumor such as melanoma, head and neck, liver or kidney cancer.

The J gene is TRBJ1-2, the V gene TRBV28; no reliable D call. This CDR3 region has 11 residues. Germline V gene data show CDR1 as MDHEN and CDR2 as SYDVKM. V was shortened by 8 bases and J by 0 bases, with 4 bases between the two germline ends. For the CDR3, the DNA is TGTGCCAGCCTATCTAACTATGGCTACACCTTC. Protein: CASLSNYGYTF.

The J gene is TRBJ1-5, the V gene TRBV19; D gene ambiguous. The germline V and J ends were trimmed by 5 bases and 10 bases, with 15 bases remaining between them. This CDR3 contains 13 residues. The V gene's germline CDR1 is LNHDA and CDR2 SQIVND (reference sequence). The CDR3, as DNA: TGTGCCAGTAGTGCGGACGGGTTCCGTCCCCAGCATTTT. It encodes CASSADGFRPQHF. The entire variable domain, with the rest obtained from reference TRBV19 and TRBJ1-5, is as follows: DGGITQSPKYLFRKEGQNVTLSCEQNLNHDAMYWYRQDPGQGLRLIYYSQIVNDFQKGDIAEGYSVSREKKESFPLTVTSAQKNPTAFYLCASSADGFRPQHFGDGTRLSIL.

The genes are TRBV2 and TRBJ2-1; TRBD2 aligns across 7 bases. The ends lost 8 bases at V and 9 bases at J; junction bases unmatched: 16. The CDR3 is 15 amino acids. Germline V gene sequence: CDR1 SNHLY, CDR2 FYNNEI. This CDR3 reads CASGPLAEGRGEQFF. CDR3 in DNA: TGTGCCAGCGGCCCCCTAGCGGAGGGGAGGGGTGAGCAGTTCTTC.

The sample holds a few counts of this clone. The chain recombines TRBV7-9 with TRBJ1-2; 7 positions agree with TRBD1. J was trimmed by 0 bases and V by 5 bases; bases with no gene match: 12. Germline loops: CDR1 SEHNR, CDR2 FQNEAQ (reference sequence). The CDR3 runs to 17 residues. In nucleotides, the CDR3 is TGTGCCAGCAGCCCAAAGGCCAGACAGGGCTCTAACTATGGCTACACCTTC. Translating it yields CASSPKARQGSNYGYTF.

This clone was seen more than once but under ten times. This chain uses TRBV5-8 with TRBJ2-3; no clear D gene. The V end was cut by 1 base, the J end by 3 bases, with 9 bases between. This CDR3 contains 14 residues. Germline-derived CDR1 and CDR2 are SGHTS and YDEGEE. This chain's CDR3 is CASSLRWGTDTQYF. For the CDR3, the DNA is TGTGCCAGCAGCTTGAGGTGGGGTACAGATACGCAGTATTTT. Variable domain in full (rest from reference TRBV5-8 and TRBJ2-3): EAGVTQSPTHLIKTRGQQATLRCSPISGHTSVYWYQQALGLGLQFLLWYDEGEERNRGNFPPRFSGRQFPNYSSELNVNALELEDSALYLCASSLRWGTDTQYFGPGTRLTVL.

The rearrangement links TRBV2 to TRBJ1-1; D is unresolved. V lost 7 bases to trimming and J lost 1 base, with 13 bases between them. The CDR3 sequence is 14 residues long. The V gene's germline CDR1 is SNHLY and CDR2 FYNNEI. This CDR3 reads CASTPFRGNTEAFF. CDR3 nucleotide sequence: TGTGCCAGCACCCCGTTCAGAGGGAACACTGAAGCTTTCTTT.

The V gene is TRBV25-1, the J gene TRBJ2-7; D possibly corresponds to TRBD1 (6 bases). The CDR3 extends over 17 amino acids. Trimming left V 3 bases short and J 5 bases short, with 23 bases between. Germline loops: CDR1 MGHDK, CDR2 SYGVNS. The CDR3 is CASSDGGAGIVVHEQYF. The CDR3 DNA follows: TGTGCCAGCAGTGATGGGGGCGCAGGTATTGTCGTCCACGAGCAGTACTTC.

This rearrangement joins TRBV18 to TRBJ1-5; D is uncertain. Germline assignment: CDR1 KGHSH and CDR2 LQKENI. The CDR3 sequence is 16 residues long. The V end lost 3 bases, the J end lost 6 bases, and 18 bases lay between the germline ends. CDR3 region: CASSPTLNRVGQPQHF. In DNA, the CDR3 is TGTGCCAGCTCACCGACGCTCAACCGCGTCGGTCAGCCCCAGCATTTT.

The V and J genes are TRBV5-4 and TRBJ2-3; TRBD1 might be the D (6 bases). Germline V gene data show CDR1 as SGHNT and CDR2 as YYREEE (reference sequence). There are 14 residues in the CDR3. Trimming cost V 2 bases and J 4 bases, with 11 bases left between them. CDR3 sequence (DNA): TGTGCCAGCAGCTTACAGGGAGCTGCAGATACGCAGTATTTT. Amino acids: CASSLQGAADTQYF. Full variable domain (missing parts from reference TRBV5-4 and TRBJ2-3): ETGVTQSPTHLIKTRGQQVTLRCSSQSGHNTVSWYQQALGQGPQFIFQYYREEENGRGNFPPRFSGLQFPNYSSELNVNALELDDSALYLCASSLQGAADTQYFGPGTRLTVL.

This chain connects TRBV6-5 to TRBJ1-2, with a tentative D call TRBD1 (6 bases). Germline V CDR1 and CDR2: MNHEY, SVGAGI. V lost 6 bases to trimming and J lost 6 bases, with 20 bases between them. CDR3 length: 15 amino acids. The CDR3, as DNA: TGTGCCAGCAGCCATTTGAATCGGAGGGGGAATGGCTACACCTTC. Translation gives CASSHLNRRGNGYTF.

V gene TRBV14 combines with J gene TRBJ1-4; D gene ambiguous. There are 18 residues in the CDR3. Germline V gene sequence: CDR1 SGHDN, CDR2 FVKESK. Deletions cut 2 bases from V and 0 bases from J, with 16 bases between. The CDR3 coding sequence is TGTGCCAGCAGCCAAAGGTCCTACACCACTGCAACTAATGAAAAACTGTTTTTT. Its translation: CASSQRSYTTATNEKLFF.

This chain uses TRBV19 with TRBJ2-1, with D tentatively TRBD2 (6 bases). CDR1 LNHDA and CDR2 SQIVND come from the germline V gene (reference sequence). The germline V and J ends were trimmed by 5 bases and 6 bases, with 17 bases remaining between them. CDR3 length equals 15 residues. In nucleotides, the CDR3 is TGTGCCAGTAGTCTGACCGGGACTGGTCCCAATGAGCAGTTCTTC. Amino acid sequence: CASSLTGTGPNEQFF.

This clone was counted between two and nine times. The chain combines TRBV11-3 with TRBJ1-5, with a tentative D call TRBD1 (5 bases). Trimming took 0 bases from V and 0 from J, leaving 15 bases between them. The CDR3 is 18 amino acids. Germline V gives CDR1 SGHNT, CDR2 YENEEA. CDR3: CASSLDGADNYSNQPQHF. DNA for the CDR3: TGTGCCAGCAGCTTAGATGGGGCGGACAATTATAGCAATCAGCCCCAGCATTTT. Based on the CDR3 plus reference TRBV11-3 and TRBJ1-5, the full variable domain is EAGVVQSPRYKIIEKKQPVAFWCNPISGHNTLYWYLQNLGQGPELLIRYENEEAVDDSQLPKDRFSAERLKGVDSTLKIQPAELGDSAVYLCASSLDGADNYSNQPQHFGDGTRLSIL.

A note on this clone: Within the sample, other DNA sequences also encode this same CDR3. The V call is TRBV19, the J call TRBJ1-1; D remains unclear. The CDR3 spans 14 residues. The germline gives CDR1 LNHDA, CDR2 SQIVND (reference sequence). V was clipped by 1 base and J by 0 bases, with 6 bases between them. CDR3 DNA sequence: TGTGCCAGTAGTATAGGGGTCTTGAACACTGAAGCTTTCTTT. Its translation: CASSIGVLNTEAFF.

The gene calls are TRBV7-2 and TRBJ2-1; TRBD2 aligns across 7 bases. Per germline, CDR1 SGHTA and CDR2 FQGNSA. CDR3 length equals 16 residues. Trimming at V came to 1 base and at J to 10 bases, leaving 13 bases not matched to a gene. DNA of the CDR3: TGTGCCAGCAGCTTAGGAGGAAGCGGGAACATAGGGGAGCAGTTCTTC. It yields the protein CASSLGGSGNIGEQFF.

CDR3 sequence reads: CASSFDRFGEGRGRSYNSPLHF. The CDR3 DNA follows: TGTGCCAGCAGTTTTGATCGGTTTGGGGAAGGGAGGGGACGTTCCTATAATTCACCCCTCCACTTT. The V call is TRBV28, the J call TRBJ1-6, with D possibly TRBD1 on 5 matching bases. The CDR3 is 22 residues long. Trimming pared 3 bases from V and 1 base from J, leaving 28 bases between. The V gene's germline CDR1 is MDHEN and CDR2 SYDVKM.

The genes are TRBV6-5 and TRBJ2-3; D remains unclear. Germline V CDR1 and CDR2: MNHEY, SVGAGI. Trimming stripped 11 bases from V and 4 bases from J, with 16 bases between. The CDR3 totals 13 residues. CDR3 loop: CAVTPLIADTQYF. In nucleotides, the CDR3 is TGTGCCGTCACACCCCTGATCGCAGATACGCAGTATTTT.

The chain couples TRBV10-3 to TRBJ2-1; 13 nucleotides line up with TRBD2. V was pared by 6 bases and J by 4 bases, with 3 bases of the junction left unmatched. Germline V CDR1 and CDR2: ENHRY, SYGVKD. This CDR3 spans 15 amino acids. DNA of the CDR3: TGTGCCATCAGGGAACTAGCGGGAGGGTACAATGAGCAGTTCTTC. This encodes CAIRELAGGYNEQFF.

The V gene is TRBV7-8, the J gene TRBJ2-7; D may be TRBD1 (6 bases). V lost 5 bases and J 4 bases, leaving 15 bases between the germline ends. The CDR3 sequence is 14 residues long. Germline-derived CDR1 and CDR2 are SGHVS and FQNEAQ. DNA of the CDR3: TGTGCCAGCAGCACGTCTACAGGGTTATACGAGCAGTACTTC. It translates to CASSTSTGLYEQYF.

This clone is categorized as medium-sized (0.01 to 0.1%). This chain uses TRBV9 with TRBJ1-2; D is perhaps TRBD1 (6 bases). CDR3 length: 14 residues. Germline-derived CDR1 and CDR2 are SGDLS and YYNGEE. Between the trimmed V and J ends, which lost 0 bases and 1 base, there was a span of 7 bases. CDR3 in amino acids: CASSVGTDNYGYTF. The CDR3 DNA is TGTGCCAGCAGCGTAGGGACAGATAACTATGGCTACACCTTC. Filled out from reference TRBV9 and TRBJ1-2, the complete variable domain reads DSGVTQTPKHLITATGQRVTLRCSPRSGDLSVYWYQQSLDQGLQFLIQYYNGEERAKGNILERFSAQQFPDLHSELNLSSLELGDSALYFCASSVGTDNYGYTFGSGTRLTVV.

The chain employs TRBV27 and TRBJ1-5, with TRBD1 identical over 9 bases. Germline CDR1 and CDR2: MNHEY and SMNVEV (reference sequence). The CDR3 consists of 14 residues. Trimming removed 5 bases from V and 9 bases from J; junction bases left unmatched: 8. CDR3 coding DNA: TGTGCCAGCAGTCTTGACAGGGGGGTTCGGCCCCAGCATTTT. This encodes CASSLDRGVRPQHF.

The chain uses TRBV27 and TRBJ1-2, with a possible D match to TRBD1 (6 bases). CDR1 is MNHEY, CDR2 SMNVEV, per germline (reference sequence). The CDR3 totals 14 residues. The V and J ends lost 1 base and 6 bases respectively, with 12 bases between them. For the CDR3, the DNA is TGTGCCAGCAGTTTATTCAGGGGCAGGCATGGCTACACCTTC. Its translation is CASSLFRGRHGYTF.

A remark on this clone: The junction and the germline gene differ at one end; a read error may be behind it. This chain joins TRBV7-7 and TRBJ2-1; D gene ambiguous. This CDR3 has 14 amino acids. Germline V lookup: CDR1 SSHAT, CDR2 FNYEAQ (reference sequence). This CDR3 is CASSLVSPSGEQFF. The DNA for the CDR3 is TGTGCTAGCAGCTTAGTATCGCCCTCGGGTGAGCAGTTCTTC.

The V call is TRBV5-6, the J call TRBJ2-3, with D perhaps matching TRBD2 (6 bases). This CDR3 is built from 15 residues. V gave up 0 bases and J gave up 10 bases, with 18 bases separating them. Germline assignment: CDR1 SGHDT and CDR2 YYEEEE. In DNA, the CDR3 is TGTGCCAGCAGCTTGGGCCTTAATTACGGAGGGGCGCAGTATTTT. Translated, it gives CASSLGLNYGGAQYF.

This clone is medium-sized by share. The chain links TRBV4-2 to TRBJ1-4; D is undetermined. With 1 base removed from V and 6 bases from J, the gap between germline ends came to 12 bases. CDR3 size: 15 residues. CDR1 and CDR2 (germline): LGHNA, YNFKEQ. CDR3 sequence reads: CASSQVMGWDEKLFF. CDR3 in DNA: TGTGCCAGCAGCCAAGTCATGGGCTGGGATGAAAAACTGTTTTTT.

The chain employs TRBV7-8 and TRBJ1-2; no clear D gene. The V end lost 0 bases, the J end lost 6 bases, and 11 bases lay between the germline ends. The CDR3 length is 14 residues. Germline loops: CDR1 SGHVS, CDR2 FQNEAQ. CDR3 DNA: TGTGCCAGCAGCTTAGCGCGGGGTTGGGATGGCTACACCTTC. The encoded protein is CASSLARGWDGYTF.

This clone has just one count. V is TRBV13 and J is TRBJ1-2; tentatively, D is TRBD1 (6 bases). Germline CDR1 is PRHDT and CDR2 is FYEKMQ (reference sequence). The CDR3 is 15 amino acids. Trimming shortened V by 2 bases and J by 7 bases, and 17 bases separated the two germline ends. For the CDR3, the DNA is TGTGCCAGCAGCTTACAGGACAGTGGTCCATTTGGCTACACCTTC. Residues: CASSLQDSGPFGYTF. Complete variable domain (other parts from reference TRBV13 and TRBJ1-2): AAGVIQSPRHLIKEKRETATLKCYPIPRHDTVYWYQQGPGQDPQFLISFYEKMQSDKGSIPDRFSAQQFSDYHSELNMSSLELGDSALYFCASSLQDSGPFGYTFGSGTRLTVV.

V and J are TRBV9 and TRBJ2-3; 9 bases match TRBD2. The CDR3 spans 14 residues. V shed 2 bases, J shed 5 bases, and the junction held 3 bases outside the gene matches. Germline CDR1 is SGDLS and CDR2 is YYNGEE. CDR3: CASSVAGGQDTQYF. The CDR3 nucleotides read TGTGCCAGCAGCGTGGCGGGAGGGCAAGATACGCAGTATTTT.

CDR3 sequence: CASSQNTLPTGPDKYF. The CDR3 DNA reads as TGTGCCAGCAGCCAAAACACCTTACCTACAGGACCTGATAAGTACTTC. The V gene is TRBV4-2, the J gene TRBJ2-7, with D tentatively TRBD1 (5 bases). V lost 2 bases to trimming and J lost 11 bases, with 25 bases between them. The CDR3 spans 16 residues. The germline gives CDR1 LGHNA, CDR2 YNFKEQ.

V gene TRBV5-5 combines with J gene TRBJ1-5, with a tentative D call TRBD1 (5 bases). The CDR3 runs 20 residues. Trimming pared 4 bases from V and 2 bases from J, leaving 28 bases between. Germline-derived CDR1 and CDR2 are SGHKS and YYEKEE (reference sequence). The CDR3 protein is CASSPWGSSSWSRGNQPQHF. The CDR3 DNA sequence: TGTGCCAGCAGCCCTTGGGGGAGCTCATCGTGGTCCAGGGGCAATCAGCCCCAGCATTTT.

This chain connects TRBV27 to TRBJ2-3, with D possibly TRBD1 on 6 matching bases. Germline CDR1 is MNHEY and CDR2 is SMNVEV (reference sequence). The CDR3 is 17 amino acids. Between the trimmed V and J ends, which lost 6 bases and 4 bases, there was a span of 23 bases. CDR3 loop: CASSPPKAGVGADTQYF. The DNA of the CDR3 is TGTGCCAGCAGCCCACCTAAGGCAGGGGTGGGAGCAGATACGCAGTATTTT.

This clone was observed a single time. CDR3 in DNA: TGCGCCAGCAGCCAAGACCCCCGGGCAGCAACTAATGAAAAACTGTTTTTT. It encodes CASSQDPRAATNEKLFF. V is TRBV4-1 and J is TRBJ1-4; the D is unclear. With 0 bases removed from V and 0 bases from J, the gap between germline ends came to 11 bases. The CDR3 covers 17 residues. The germline V gene has CDR1 MGHRA and CDR2 YSYEKL.